Sequencing of this T cell receptor (beta chain) was carried out in a study of beta chain features in type 1 diabetes. V was trimmed by 1 base and J by 5 bases, leaving 7 bases between them. CDR1 SGHRS and CDR2 YFSETQ come from the germline V gene. The CDR3 is 13 amino acids. Study-level findings and limits: Sequencing of cDNA might inflate the share of cells that strongly express TCR. TCRB CDR3s from Type 1 diabetes patients were moderately but significantly shorter in all four CD4+ subsets.

Each sorted fraction was over 95% pure. Remarks on this clone: Its antigen remains unknown.

The authors reverse transcribed all of the isolated RNA, so sequencing captured expressed TCRB transcripts. Naive, central memory and regulatory T cell samples produced a mean of approximately 3.5 million reads. Produced via immunoSEQ multiplex PCR; TCRdb's table is partial and in-frame only. Among 310,000 or so clones listed, 11% were seen once. V and J are TRBV5-1 and TRBJ2-1; D is unresolved. Sequencing was done on a sample of naive CD4+ T cells from blood. The receptor's source is a woman younger than 45 in good health. The CDR3 is CASSLYGNNEQFF. As DNA, the CDR3 is TGCGCCAGCAGCTTGTACGGTAACAATGAGCAGTTCTTC. Complete variable domain (other parts from reference TRBV5-1 and TRBJ2-1): KAGVTQTPRYLIKTRGQQVTLSCSPISGHRSVSWYQQTPGQGLQFLFEYFSETQRNKGNFPGRFSGRQFSNSRSEMNVSTLELGDSALYLCASSLYGNNEQFFGPGTRLTVL.